Presented here are 6 T cell receptor beta chains from one specimen sequenced in a study of T cells after yellow fever vaccination. MiXCR was run by TCRdb on the 5' RACE reads, yielding one entry per CDR3 protein. The data contain approximately 61,000 distinct CDR3 sequences, more than 5.5% of them singletons. The source was CD8+ T cells sorted from PBMCs, collected on the day of the first yellow fever vaccination. The receptors come from a man younger than 30 who received the YFV17D yellow fever vaccine.

V is TRBV30 and J is TRBJ2-3; D gene unclear. Looked up from germline, CDR1 is GTSNPN and CDR2 is SVGIG (reference sequence). The CDR3 consists of 14 residues. V was trimmed by 4 bases and J by 4 bases, leaving 15 bases between them. The CDR3 loop is CAWTLVFPPDTQYF. CDR3 nucleotide sequence: TGTGCCTGGACCCTGGTCTTTCCCCCAGATACGCAGTATTTT. The full variable domain, in which reference TRBV30 and TRBJ2-3 provide the parts outside the CDR3, is SQTIHQWPATLVQPVGSPLSLECTVEGTSNPNLYWYRQAAGRGLQLLFYSVGIGQISSEVPQNLSASRPQDRQFILSSKKLLLSDSGFYLCAWTLVFPPDTQYFGPGTRLTVL.

There are a few counts of this clonotype. J is TRBJ1-1 and V is TRBV5-5, with D hard to call. Germline assignment: CDR1 SGHKS and CDR2 YYEKEE (reference sequence). The V gene lost 1 base and the J gene lost 11 bases, with 12 bases spanning the gap. This CDR3 has 12 residues. CDR3 nucleotides: TGTGCCAGCAGCTTGCGGCCAAAAGGGGCTTTCTTT. Protein: CASSLRPKGAFF.

The rearrangement uses TRBV7-2 and TRBJ2-7, with 9 bases fitting TRBD1. Germline CDR1 is SGHTA and CDR2 is FQGNSA. The junction had 8 bases not matched to a gene; V was cut back by 2 bases and J by 6 bases. The CDR3 loop spans 15 amino acids. Here the CDR3 DNA reads TGTGCCAGCAGCTTAACAGGGACAGGGTACTTCGAGCAGTACTTC. It encodes CASSLTGTGYFEQYF.

The table lists this clonotype with a few counts. The chain uses TRBV3-1 and TRBJ2-7; perhaps D is TRBD1 or TRBD2 (5 bases each). Germline V lookup: CDR1 LGHDT, CDR2 YNNKEL (reference sequence). CDR3 length: 14 amino acids. Between the trimmed V and J ends, which lost 4 bases and 2 bases, there was a span of 12 bases. The DNA for the CDR3 is TGTGCCAGCAGCCCTAGGGACGCCACCTACGAGCAGTACGTC. It encodes CASSPRDATYEQYV.

The rearrangement links TRBV6-4 to TRBJ2-2; D uncertain. Germline V gives CDR1 MRHNA, CDR2 SNTAGT. This CDR3 comprises 15 residues. The V and J ends lost 2 bases and 4 bases respectively, with 11 bases between them. In nucleotides, the CDR3 is TGTGCCAGCAGTGACGTTTCAGGAGTCACCGGGGAGCTGTTTTTT. It translates to CASSDVSGVTGELFF.

This clonotype occurred many times. This chain links TRBV14 with TRBJ2-1, with no clear D. The ends were cut back, 3 bases at V and 5 bases at J, with 8 bases in the middle. This CDR3 is 13 amino acids long. CDR1 SGHDN and CDR2 FVKESK come from the germline V gene. The DNA of the CDR3 is TGTGCCAGCAGCCAGGAACCAAACAATGAGCAGTTCTTC. This sequence encodes CASSQEPNNEQFF.